The 16 T cell receptor beta chains below all came from one sample that was sequenced in a study of shared clonotypes between healthy human individuals. Positive CCR7 selection of CD45RO-negative cells yielded the naive CD8 cells, and terminally differentiated effector memory CD45RA+ cells were excluded. The data were produced by immunoSEQ multiplex PCR, yet TCRdb's version contains in-frame clones alone and is incomplete. Among about 2.1 million clones, roughly 91% were seen once, and the ten largest hold about 1.8%. Sequencing was carried out using naive CD8+ T cells from PBMCs. The receptors originated from a man younger than 30 in good health. Some clones in this sample may be carry-over from other donors' samples.

The CDR3 DNA reads TGTGCCAGCAGAATACAGGGGGGCCCATACGAGCAGTACTTC. It yields the protein CASRIQGGPYEQYF. The chain carries TRBV27 and TRBJ2-7; 8 bases agree with TRBD1. Per the germline V gene, CDR1 is MNHEY and CDR2 is SMNVEV (reference sequence). The CDR3 spans 14 residues. Trimming cost V 6 bases and J 4 bases; bases outside gene matches: 8.

The chain links TRBV6-5 to TRBJ2-3; D possibly matches TRBD1 or TRBD2 (6 bases each). V dropped 0 bases and J dropped 1 base, with 11 bases sitting between them. The V gene's germline CDR1 is MNHEY and CDR2 SVGAGI. This CDR3 region has 16 residues. The CDR3 here is CASSYSGGPGTDTQYF. Here the CDR3 DNA reads TGTGCCAGCAGTTACTCGGGGGGCCCGGGCACAGATACGCAGTATTTT.

This CDR3 reads CASSYSLTGTEQYF. CDR3 DNA: TGTGCCAGCAGTTACTCCTTGACAGGAACCGAGCAGTACTTC. The V gene is TRBV6-5, the J gene TRBJ2-7; D possibly corresponds to TRBD1 (6 bases). Trimming left V 0 bases short and J 6 bases short, with 12 bases between. This CDR3 has 14 amino acids. Germline V CDR1 and CDR2: MNHEY, SVGAGI.

The genes are TRBV19 and TRBJ2-3; D is uncertain. The CDR3 spans 15 residues. Germline V gene lookup returns CDR1 LNHDA and CDR2 SQIVND (reference sequence). V gave up 3 bases and J gave up 7 bases, with 17 bases separating them. Here the CDR3 reads CASSIPYERTNTQYF. The CDR3 bases are TGTGCCAGTAGTATCCCTTACGAGCGAACAAATACGCAGTATTTT.

This chain uses TRBV5-1 with TRBJ1-2; D call uncertain. Germline lookup yields CDR1 SGHRS and CDR2 YFSETQ. Between the trimmed V and J ends, which lost 0 bases and 0 bases, there was a span of 6 bases. The CDR3 runs to 14 residues. The CDR3 DNA sequence: TGCGCCAGCAGCTTGGTTGGTGCTAACTATGGCTACACCTTC. Encoded protein: CASSLVGANYGYTF.

This chain uses TRBV19 with TRBJ2-5; TRBD1 might be the D (6 bases). Germline V gene lookup returns CDR1 LNHDA and CDR2 SQIVND (reference sequence). Trimming removed 5 bases from V and 5 bases from J, with 15 bases in between. This CDR3 is 14 amino acids long. CDR3 bases: TGTGCCAGTAGTCACAGGGTCGGACTGGAGACCCAGTACTTC. This gives the protein CASSHRVGLETQYF.

The gene calls are TRBV19 and TRBJ2-5; D is perhaps TRBD1 or TRBD2 (5 bases each). The CDR3 is made up of 15 amino acids. The germline V gene encodes CDR1 LNHDA and CDR2 SQIVND (reference sequence). Trimming took 1 base from V and 5 from J, leaving 14 bases between them. This chain's CDR3 is CASSIVFRGWETQYF. The CDR3 bases are TGTGCCAGTAGTATAGTGTTTCGGGGCTGGGAGACCCAGTACTTC.

V is TRBV5-1 and J is TRBJ2-1; D is perhaps TRBD2 (5 bases). Trimming pared 2 bases from V and 0 bases from J, leaving 21 bases between. CDR1 and CDR2 (germline): SGHRS, YFSETQ. The CDR3 is 19 amino acids. Here the CDR3 DNA reads TGCGCCAGCAGCTTTGTAGTTCATGGACTCCCGAGCTCCTACAATGAGCAGTTCTTC. The encoded protein is CASSFVVHGLPSSYNEQFF.

This clone was detected only once. The chain uses TRBV10-3 and TRBJ2-7; D is unclear. CDR1 is ENHRY, CDR2 SYGVKD, per germline. This CDR3 contains 12 residues. Trimming removed 6 bases from V and 2 bases from J, with 8 bases in between. CDR3: CAISPAPYEQYF. The CDR3, as DNA: TGTGCCATCAGCCCAGCACCCTACGAGCAGTACTTC.

The chain recombines TRBV19 with TRBJ2-7, with D possibly matching TRBD1 (5 bases). The CDR3 loop spans 15 amino acids. V lost 7 bases and J lost 0, with 16 bases in between. CDR1 is LNHDA and CDR2 is SQIVND in the germline V gene (reference sequence). The CDR3 sequence is CASTPRGGPSYEQYF. CDR3 nucleotides: TGTGCCAGTACTCCTAGGGGCGGACCCTCCTACGAGCAGTACTTC.

CDR3 bases: TGTGCCAGCAGTGATCGGTCAGATCCCTATGAAAAACTGTTTTTT. Amino acids: CASSDRSDPYEKLFF. The chain combines TRBV6-1 with TRBJ1-4; D remains unclear. The CDR3 sequence is 15 residues long. V shed 3 bases and J shed 6 bases, with 14 bases lying between them. Looked up from germline, CDR1 is MNHNS and CDR2 is SASEGT.

V gene TRBV28 combines with J gene TRBJ2-5; TRBD1 matches 8 bases. Trimming at V came to 5 bases and at J to 5 bases, leaving 4 bases not matched to a gene. The germline V gene has CDR1 MDHEN and CDR2 SYDVKM. The CDR3 contains 13 residues. The CDR3 is CASSTGGWETQYF. In DNA, the CDR3 is TGTGCCAGCAGTACAGGGGGGTGGGAGACCCAGTACTTC.

The chain employs TRBV5-8 and TRBJ1-5; no definite D call. CDR3 length: 16 residues. The germline V gene encodes CDR1 SGHTS and CDR2 YDEGEE. Trimming took 5 bases from V and 0 from J, leaving 15 bases between them. CDR3 sequence reads: CASSFRTGYSNQPQHF. The DNA for the CDR3 is TGTGCCAGCAGTTTCAGGACCGGCTATAGCAATCAGCCCCAGCATTTT.

The chain is built from TRBV4-1 and TRBJ2-5, with 9 bases matching TRBD1. Germline CDR1 and CDR2: MGHRA and YSYEKL. V lost 2 bases and J lost 4; bases outside the gene matches: 5. The CDR3 covers 15 residues. CDR3 bases: TGCGCCAGCAGCCAATCGACAGGGGGAAGAGAGACCCAGTACTTC. Translating it yields CASSQSTGGRETQYF.

The chain employs TRBV28 and TRBJ2-1; possible D gene TRBD1, 6 bases. CDR1 and CDR2 from the germline V gene are MDHEN and SYDVKM. This CDR3 comprises 15 residues. With 4 bases removed from V and 8 bases from J, the gap between germline ends came to 18 bases. CDR3 coding DNA: TGTGCCAGCAGTTCCCCGGGCGCGAAGGGGGATGAGCAGTTCTTC. Translation gives CASSSPGAKGDEQFF.

This chain connects TRBV7-2 to TRBJ2-5; D unresolved. V was cut by 1 base and J by 5 bases, with 11 bases left in between. From germline, CDR1 is SGHTA and CDR2 FQGNSA. The CDR3 covers 14 residues. CDR3 region: CASSLVRVGETQYF. The DNA of the CDR3 is TGTGCCAGCAGCTTAGTTCGCGTGGGTGAGACCCAGTACTTC.